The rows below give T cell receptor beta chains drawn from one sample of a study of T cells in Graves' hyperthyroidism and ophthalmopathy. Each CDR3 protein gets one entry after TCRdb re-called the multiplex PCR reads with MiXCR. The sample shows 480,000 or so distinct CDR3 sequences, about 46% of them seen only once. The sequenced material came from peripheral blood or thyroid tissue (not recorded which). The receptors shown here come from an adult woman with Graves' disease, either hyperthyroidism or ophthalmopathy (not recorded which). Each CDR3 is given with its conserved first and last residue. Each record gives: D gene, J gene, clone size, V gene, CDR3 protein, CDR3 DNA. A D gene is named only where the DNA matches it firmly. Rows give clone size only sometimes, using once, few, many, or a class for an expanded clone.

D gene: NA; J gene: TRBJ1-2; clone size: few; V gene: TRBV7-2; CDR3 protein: CASSPSSVGLGYGYTF; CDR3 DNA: TGTGCCAGCAGCCCCTCCTCTGTAGGGTTGGGGTATGGCTACACCTTC
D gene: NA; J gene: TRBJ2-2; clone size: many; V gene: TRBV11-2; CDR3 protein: CASSLIRGHKAGELFF; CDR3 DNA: TGTGCCAGCAGCTTGATCAGGGGCCATAAGGCTGGGGAGCTGTTTTTT
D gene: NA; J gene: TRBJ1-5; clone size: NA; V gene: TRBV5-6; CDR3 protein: CASSLSRGNDPDQPQHF; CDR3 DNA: TGTGCCAGCAGCTTGAGCCGTGGGAACGACCCTGATCAGCCCCAGCATTTT
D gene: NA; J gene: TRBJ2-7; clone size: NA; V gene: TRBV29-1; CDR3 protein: CSVELSGGAYEQYF; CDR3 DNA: TGCAGCGTTGAGCTTAGCGGAGGGGCCTACGAGCAGTACTTC
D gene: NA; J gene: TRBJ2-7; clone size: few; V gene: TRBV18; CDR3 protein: CASSMLARYEQYF; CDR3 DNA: TGTGCCAGCTCAATGCTAGCGAGGTACGAGCAGTACTTC
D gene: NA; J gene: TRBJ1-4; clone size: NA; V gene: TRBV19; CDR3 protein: CASSLGAALNEKLFF; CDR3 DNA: TGTGCCAGTAGTCTCGGAGCAGCGCTTAATGAAAAACTGTTTTTT
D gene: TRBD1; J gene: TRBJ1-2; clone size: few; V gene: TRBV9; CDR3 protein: CASSDGDRGGYGYTF; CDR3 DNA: TGTGCCAGCAGCGATGGGGACAGGGGTGGCTATGGCTACACCTTC
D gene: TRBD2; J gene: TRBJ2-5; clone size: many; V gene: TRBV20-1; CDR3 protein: CSSAGGPYTQYF; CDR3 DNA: TGCAGTTCGGCGGGAGGGCCCTATACCCAGTACTTC
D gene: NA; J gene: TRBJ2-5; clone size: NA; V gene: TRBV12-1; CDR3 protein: CASSFQAGREETQYF; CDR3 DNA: TGTGCCAGCAGCTTTCAAGCGGGAAGGGAGGAGACCCAGTACTTC
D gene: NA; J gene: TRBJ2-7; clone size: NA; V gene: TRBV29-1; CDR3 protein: CSVLAQVSYEQYF; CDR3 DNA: TGCAGCGTTCTGGCGCAGGTGTCCTACGAGCAGTACTTC
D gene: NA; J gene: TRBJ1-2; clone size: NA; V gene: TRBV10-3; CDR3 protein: CASSNPSDGVRVYGYTF; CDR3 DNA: TGTGCCAGCAGCAACCCATCGGACGGCGTTAGGGTATATGGCTACACCTTC
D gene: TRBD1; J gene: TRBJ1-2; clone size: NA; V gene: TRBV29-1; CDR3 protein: CSVDGTGYGYTF; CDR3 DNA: TGCAGCGTTGACGGGACAGGGTATGGCTACACCTTC
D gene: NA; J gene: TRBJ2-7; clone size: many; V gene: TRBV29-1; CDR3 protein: CSVDGDFPSYEQYF; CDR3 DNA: TGCAGCGTTGATGGGGACTTTCCAAGCTACGAGCAGTACTTC
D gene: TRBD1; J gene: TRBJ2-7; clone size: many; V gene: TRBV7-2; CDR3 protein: CASSYRQGAGEQYF; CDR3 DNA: TGTGCCAGCAGTTATAGACAGGGGGCCGGAGAGCAGTACTTC
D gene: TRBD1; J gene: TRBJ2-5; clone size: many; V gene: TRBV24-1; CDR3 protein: CATSGEPGQGGETQYF; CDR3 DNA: TGTGCCACCAGTGGCGAACCGGGACAGGGAGGGGAGACCCAGTACTTC
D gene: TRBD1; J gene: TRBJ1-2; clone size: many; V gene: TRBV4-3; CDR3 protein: CASSLRTGRGLYSGYTF; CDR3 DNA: TGCGCCAGCAGCCTCCGGACAGGGAGGGGCCTCTACTCTGGCTACACCTTC
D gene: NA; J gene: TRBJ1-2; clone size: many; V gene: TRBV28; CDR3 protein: CASSLFPQGSYYGYTF; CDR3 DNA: TGTGCCAGCAGTTTATTTCCCCAAGGCTCGTACTATGGCTACACCTTC
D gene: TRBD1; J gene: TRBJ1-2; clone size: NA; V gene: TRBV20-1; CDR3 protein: CSALTGGSTF; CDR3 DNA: TGCAGTGCACTCACAGGGGGCTCCACCTTC
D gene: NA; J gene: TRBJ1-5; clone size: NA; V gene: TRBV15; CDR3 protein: CATSRDQPGNQPQHF; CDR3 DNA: TGTGCCACCAGCAGAGATCAACCAGGCAATCAGCCCCAGCATTTT
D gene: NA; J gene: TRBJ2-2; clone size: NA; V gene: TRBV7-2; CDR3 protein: CASSSSQGSTNTGELFF; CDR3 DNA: TGTGCCAGCAGCTCGTCACAGGGCTCGACGAACACCGGGGAGCTGTTTTTT
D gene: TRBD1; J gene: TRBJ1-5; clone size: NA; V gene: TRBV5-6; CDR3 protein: CASSYRGLSNQPQHF; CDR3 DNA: TGTGCCAGCAGCTACAGGGGGCTTAGCAATCAGCCCCAGCATTTT
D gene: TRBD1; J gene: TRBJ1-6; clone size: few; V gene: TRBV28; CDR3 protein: CACSHPGQGNSPLHF; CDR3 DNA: TGTGCCTGCAGCCACCCGGGACAGGGGAATTCACCCCTCCACTTT
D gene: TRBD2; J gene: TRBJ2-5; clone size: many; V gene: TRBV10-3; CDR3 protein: CAISGLAGVKETQYF; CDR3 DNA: TGTGCCATCAGTGGCTTAGCGGGAGTCAAAGAGACCCAGTACTTC
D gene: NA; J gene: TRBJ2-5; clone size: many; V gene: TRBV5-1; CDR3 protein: CASSRRREETQYF; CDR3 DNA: TGCGCCAGCAGCAGGCGCAGGGAAGAGACCCAGTACTTC
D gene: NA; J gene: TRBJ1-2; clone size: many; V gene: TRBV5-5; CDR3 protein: CASSSWDTPGSGTF; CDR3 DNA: TGTGCCAGCAGCTCCTGGGACACCCCGGGATCGGGTACCTTC
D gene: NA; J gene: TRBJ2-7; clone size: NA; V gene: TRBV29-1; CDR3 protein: CSVGGGEAEQYF; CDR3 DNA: TGCAGCGTAGGAGGGGGGGAAGCCGAGCAGTACTTC
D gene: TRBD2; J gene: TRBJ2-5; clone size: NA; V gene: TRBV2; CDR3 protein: CASSVPLAGKETQYF; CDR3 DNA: TGTGCCAGCAGTGTCCCACTAGCGGGGAAGGAGACCCAGTACTTC
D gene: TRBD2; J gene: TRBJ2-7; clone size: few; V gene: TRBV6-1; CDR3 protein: CASSVLAGGSYEQYF; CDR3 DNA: TGTGCCAGCAGTGTCCTGGCGGGAGGGTCCTACGAGCAGTACTTC
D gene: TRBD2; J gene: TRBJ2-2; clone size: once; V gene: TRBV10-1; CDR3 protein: CASSPTSTNTGELFF; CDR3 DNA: TGCGCCAGCAGTCCGACTAGCACGAACACCGGGGAGCTGTTTTTT